What follows are 24 T cell receptor beta chains derived from one specimen sequenced in a study of shared clonotypes between healthy human individuals. Libraries were prepared by immunoSEQ multiplex PCR; TCRdb keeps only in-frame clonotypes and omits some of them. This repertoire shows approximately 1.5 million clones, 95% to 99% found once; its top ten account for about 0.45%. Source material: naive CD4+ T cells sorted from blood. The sample's subset: CD45RA+ positively selected. These receptors were obtained from a man under 40 in good health.

CDR3 amino acids: CASSLGGPGLAGTHNEQFF. CDR3 DNA sequence: TGCGCCAGCAGCTTGGGTGGGCCAGGACTAGCGGGAACCCACAATGAGCAGTTCTTC. This chain joins TRBV5-1 and TRBJ2-1, with 12 bases that match TRBD2. V shed 0 bases, J shed 5 bases, and the junction held 12 bases outside the gene matches. Looked up from germline, CDR1 is SGHRS and CDR2 is YFSETQ. This CDR3 has 19 residues. Full variable domain (missing parts from reference TRBV5-1 and TRBJ2-1): KAGVTQTPRYLIKTRGQQVTLSCSPISGHRSVSWYQQTPGQGLQFLFEYFSETQRNKGNFPGRFSGRQFSNSRSEMNVSTLELGDSALYLCASSLGGPGLAGTHNEQFFGPGTRLTVL.

The rearrangement links TRBV15 to TRBJ2-7, with D possibly TRBD1 on 6 matching bases. Germline V gene sequence: CDR1 LNHNV, CDR2 YYDKDF (reference sequence). The CDR3 has 12 residues. The V end was cut by 4 bases, the J end by 5 bases, with 9 bases between. CDR3 in amino acids: CATSTYRDEQYF. The CDR3 DNA sequence: TGTGCCACCAGCACTTACAGGGACGAGCAGTACTTC. The variable domain in full, with the rest retrieved from reference TRBV15 and TRBJ2-7, is DAMVIQNPRYQVTQFGKPVTLSCSQTLNHNVMYWYQQKSSQAPKLLFHYYDKDFNNEADTPDNFQSRRPNTSFCFLDIRSPGLGDTAMYLCATSTYRDEQYFGPGTRLTVT.

This chain connects TRBV5-8 to TRBJ2-3, with D uncertain. The CDR3 is 12 residues long. CDR1 and CDR2 from the germline V gene are SGHTS and YDEGEE. Trimming stripped 0 bases from V and 5 bases from J, with 4 bases between. The CDR3 loop reads CASSLVLDTQYF. The DNA for the CDR3 is TGTGCCAGCAGCTTGGTTTTAGATACGCAGTATTTT.

The chain has TRBV6-1 and TRBJ1-3; 9 nucleotides align to TRBD1. CDR3 length: 15 residues. The junction had 10 bases not matched to a gene; V was cut back by 5 bases and J by 8 bases. In germline, CDR1 is MNHNS, CDR2 SASEGT. The CDR3 here is CASSPPATGGHTIYF. The CDR3 bases are TGTGCCAGCAGTCCCCCCGCGACAGGGGGACACACCATATATTTT.

J is TRBJ2-3 and V is TRBV27, with no clear D. Deletions cut 8 bases from V and 1 base from J, with 10 bases between. The length of the CDR3 is 13 residues. CDR1 is MNHEY and CDR2 is SMNVEV in the germline V gene (reference sequence). The CDR3 nucleotides are TGTGCCAGCCGCCTAGTCGGCACAGATACGCAGTATTTT. Translation gives CASRLVGTDTQYF.

The chain is built from TRBV2 and TRBJ2-1; D call uncertain. This CDR3 region has 11 residues. Deletions cut 5 bases from V and 8 bases from J, with 7 bases between. Germline CDR1 is SNHLY and CDR2 is FYNNEI. The CDR3 region is CASSYMDEQFF. DNA of the CDR3: TGTGCCAGCAGTTACATGGATGAGCAGTTCTTC. The complete variable domain, with remaining parts taken from reference TRBV2 and TRBJ2-1, reads EPEVTQTPSHQVTQMGQEVILRCVPISNHLYFYWYRQILGQKVEFLVSFYNNEISEKSEIFDDQFSVERPDGSNFTLKIRSTKLEDSAMYFCASSYMDEQFFGPGTRLTVL.

CDR3 amino acids: CASSSSWEEGYTF. In DNA, the CDR3 is TGTGCCAGCAGCTCCTCATGGGAGGAGGGCTACACCTTC. This chain joins TRBV7-2 and TRBJ1-2; D uncertain. Trimming stripped 4 bases from V and 8 bases from J, with 14 bases between. This CDR3 is built from 13 residues. Germline V lookup: CDR1 SGHTA, CDR2 FQGNSA.

The rearrangement links TRBV6-6 to TRBJ2-7; 12 bases map to TRBD2. Germline V gene lookup returns CDR1 MNHNY and CDR2 SVGAGI (reference sequence). The CDR3 runs to 15 residues. Trimming cost V 5 bases and J 2 bases; bases outside gene matches: 4. CDR3: CASSKTSGRAYEQYF. The CDR3 DNA follows: TGTGCCAGCAGTAAGACTAGCGGGAGAGCCTACGAGCAGTACTTC.

This chain links TRBV28 with TRBJ2-7; either TRBD1 or TRBD2 may supply D (5 bases each). Looked up from germline, CDR1 is MDHEN and CDR2 is SYDVKM. This CDR3 has 15 residues. V was shortened by 5 bases and J by 3 bases, with 17 bases between the two germline ends. In DNA, the CDR3 is TGTGCCAGCAGTCGTAGCTGGGGGTCGGACTACGAGCAGTACTTC. It encodes CASSRSWGSDYEQYF.

The V call is TRBV9, the J call TRBJ2-3; the match to TRBD2 covers 8 bases. The CDR3 totals 17 residues. V was clipped by 3 bases and J by 6 bases; unmatched bases: 15. Germline V CDR1 and CDR2: SGDLS, YYNGEE. CDR3 sequence reads: CASSETPVASGPDTQYF. The CDR3, as DNA: TGTGCCAGCAGCGAGACACCGGTGGCTAGCGGGCCGGATACGCAGTATTTT. The variable domain in full, with the rest retrieved from reference TRBV9 and TRBJ2-3, is DSGVTQTPKHLITATGQRVTLRCSPRSGDLSVYWYQQSLDQGLQFLIQYYNGEERAKGNILERFSAQQFPDLHSELNLSSLELGDSALYFCASSETPVASGPDTQYFGPGTRLTVL.

The rearrangement links TRBV9 to TRBJ1-3, with no clear D. The V gene lost 2 bases and the J gene lost 1 base, with 10 bases spanning the gap. Germline CDR1 and CDR2: SGDLS and YYNGEE. This CDR3 is built from 15 residues. In DNA, the CDR3 is TGTGCCAGCAGCGTGTCTGCTGAGTCTGGAAACACCATATATTTT. As protein: CASSVSAESGNTIYF.

The CDR3 region is CASSLGVGTGWNTEAFF. The DNA for the CDR3 is TGCGCCAGCAGCTTGGGTGTTGGGACAGGGTGGAACACTGAAGCTTTCTTT. This sequence joins TRBV5-1 and TRBJ1-1; 9 positions agree with TRBD1. Trimming at V came to 0 bases and at J to 1 base, leaving 7 bases not matched to a gene. This CDR3 spans 17 amino acids. The germline V gene has CDR1 SGHRS and CDR2 YFSETQ.

This clone was observed once. V gene TRBV18 combines with J gene TRBJ2-1; D uncertain. Germline V CDR1 and CDR2: KGHSH, LQKENI. Between the trimmed V and J ends, which lost 5 bases and 5 bases, there was a span of 4 bases. This CDR3 contains 11 residues. CDR3 coding DNA: TGTGCCAGCTCAACAGACAATGAGCAGTTCTTC. Translating it yields CASSTDNEQFF.

This clone was counted once. This chain connects TRBV6-4 to TRBJ2-3, with TRBD2 as a possible D gene (5 bases). The CDR3 extends over 15 amino acids. Germline assignment: CDR1 MRHNA and CDR2 SNTAGT. V was clipped by 5 bases and J by 0 bases, with 12 bases between them. CDR3 bases: TGTGCCAGCAGTCCTCTGCGGGCTAGCACAGATACGCAGTATTTT. The encoded protein is CASSPLRASTDTQYF.

As concerns this clone: The same CDR3 is also encoded by other DNA sequences in this sample. The chain has TRBV28 and TRBJ1-1, with D uncertain. V dropped 3 bases and J dropped 1 base, with 3 bases sitting between them. The germline gives CDR1 MDHEN, CDR2 SYDVKM. The CDR3 is 12 residues long. The DNA for the CDR3 is TGTGCCAGCAGTTTGAAGAACACTGAAGCTTTCTTT. Residues: CASSLKNTEAFF.

For this clone: The same CDR3 is also encoded by other DNA sequences in this sample. This chain links TRBV5-1 with TRBJ2-3; TRBD2 aligns across 8 bases. Trimming at V came to 2 bases and at J to 0 bases, leaving 2 bases not matched to a gene. Germline CDR1 is SGHRS and CDR2 is YFSETQ. The CDR3 totals 15 residues. CDR3 loop: CASSLAGVSTDTQYF. CDR3 in DNA: TGCGCCAGCAGCTTAGCGGGAGTGAGCACAGATACGCAGTATTTT.

This clone appeared once. The genes are TRBV6-5 and TRBJ1-2; 7 bases line up with TRBD1. After removal of 6 bases from V and 7 bases from J, the junction contained 8 bases not matched to a gene. The CDR3 length is 13 residues. CDR1 and CDR2 (germline): MNHEY, SVGAGI. The CDR3 protein is CASSFDRARGYTF. The CDR3 nucleotides read TGTGCCAGCAGCTTTGACAGGGCTCGTGGCTACACCTTC.

This rearrangement joins TRBV9 to TRBJ2-1; no clear D. This CDR3 has 14 residues. Germline V lookup: CDR1 SGDLS, CDR2 YYNGEE. The ends were cut back, 0 bases at V and 3 bases at J, with 7 bases in the middle. The CDR3, as DNA: TGTGCCAGCAGCGTAGACTGGCGCTACAATGAGCAGTTCTTC. Translation: CASSVDWRYNEQFF.

Concerning this clone itself: Other DNA sequences in this sample translate to the same CDR3. The chain is built from TRBV29-1 and TRBJ2-7; 8 bases match TRBD1. The CDR3 contains 12 residues. From germline, CDR1 is SQVTM and CDR2 ANQGSEA. Trimming at V came to 3 bases and at J to 5 bases, leaving 3 bases not matched to a gene. The CDR3 loop is CSVDGQGNEQYF. The CDR3 region has the DNA TGCAGCGTTGATGGACAGGGTAACGAGCAGTACTTC.

This clone was counted between two and nine times. At one end, the junction sequence differs from germline, possibly due to a read error. This rearrangement joins TRBV7-7 to TRBJ2-4; either TRBD1 or TRBD2 may fit D (5 bases each). The CDR3 extends over 13 amino acids. The V gene's germline CDR1 is SSHAT and CDR2 FNYEAQ (reference sequence). CDR3 in DNA: TGTGCTAGCAGCTTGGGACGTGGGGACATTCAGTACTTC. As protein: CASSLGRGDIQYF.

This chain connects TRBV29-1 to TRBJ2-7, with D perhaps TRBD1 (6 bases). The CDR3 has 13 amino acids. V lost 6 bases, J lost 2 bases, and 14 bases lay in between. CDR1 and CDR2 from the germline V gene are SQVTM and ANQGSEA. The CDR3 sequence is CSVRTTGAYEQYF. CDR3 in DNA: TGCAGCGTGAGAACGACAGGTGCCTACGAGCAGTACTTC.

The rearrangement joins TRBV10-3 to TRBJ1-1; D not resolved. Germline V gene lookup returns CDR1 ENHRY and CDR2 SYGVKD. The ends were cut back, 6 bases at V and 2 bases at J, with 7 bases in the middle. This CDR3 region has 12 residues. CDR3 residues: CAISATNTEAFF. In nucleotides, the CDR3 is TGTGCCATCAGCGCTACAAACACTGAAGCTTTCTTT.

The J gene is TRBJ1-5, the V gene TRBV2; 7 nucleotides line up with TRBD1. CDR3 length: 13 residues. Germline CDR1 is SNHLY and CDR2 is FYNNEI. J gave up 5 bases and V 7 bases, and 5 bases lay outside the gene matches. The CDR3 loop reads CASTVDRDQPQHF. The CDR3 DNA follows: TGTGCCAGCACAGTCGACAGGGATCAGCCCCAGCATTTT.

This clone was picked up a small number of times. The J gene is TRBJ2-7, the V gene TRBV2; D unresolved. Trimming pared 1 base from V and 7 bases from J, leaving 5 bases between. CDR1 is SNHLY and CDR2 is FYNNEI in the germline V gene. The CDR3 has 11 residues. The CDR3 region is CASSEVLEQYF. CDR3 nucleotides: TGTGCCAGCAGTGAAGTCCTTGAGCAGTACTTC.